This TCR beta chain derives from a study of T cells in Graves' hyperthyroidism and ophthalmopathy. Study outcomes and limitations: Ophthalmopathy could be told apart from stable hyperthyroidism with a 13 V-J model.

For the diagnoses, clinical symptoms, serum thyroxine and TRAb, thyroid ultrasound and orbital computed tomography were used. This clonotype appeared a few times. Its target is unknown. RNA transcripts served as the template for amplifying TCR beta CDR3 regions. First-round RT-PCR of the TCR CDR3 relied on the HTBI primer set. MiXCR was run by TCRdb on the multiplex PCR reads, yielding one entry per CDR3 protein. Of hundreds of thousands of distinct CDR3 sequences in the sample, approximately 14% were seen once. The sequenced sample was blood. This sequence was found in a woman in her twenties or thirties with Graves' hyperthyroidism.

CDR3 DNA sequence: TGTGCCAGCAGTAGCCGGACTAGCGGACCCTACAATGAGCAGTTCTTC. It codes for CASSSRTSGPYNEQFF. V gene TRBV6-2 or TRBV6-3 combines with J gene TRBJ2-1; TRBD2 agrees at 10 bases. V shed 5 bases and J 2 bases; nucleotides not matched to a gene: 6. CDR3 length: 16 amino acids. CDR1 MNHEY and CDR2 SVGEGT come from the germline V gene.